This T cell receptor beta chain was observed in a study of identical twins. Findings and limits, study-wide: With abundant cord blood beta clonotypes, insertions were fewer; memory repertoires showed no such pattern. A cross-sectional statistical analysis, not follow-up of the same donors, supported the conclusions. Within twin pairs, the out-of-frame alpha sequences they shared showed excess low generation probability. Models underestimated out-of-frame TCR alpha sharing in monozygotic twins.

This clonotype has ten or more counts. The target antigen is unknown. TCRdb reanalysed the 5' RACE reads using MiXCR and keeps one entry per CDR3 protein. The sample comprises about 250,000 distinct CDR3 sequences, about an eighth of which are singletons, and 7% to 9% rests with the top ten. This TCR was recovered from a woman between 18 and 29 years old in good health. Sequencing was carried out using memory (CD45RO+) T cells sorted from blood.

The CDR3 DNA follows: TGCGCCAGCAGCCAAGATATTCGAGGGGGCCAAGAGACCCAGTACTTC. It encodes CASSQDIRGGQETQYF. The chain is built from TRBV4-3 and TRBJ2-5; D is perhaps TRBD1 (6 bases). V lost 0 bases to trimming and J lost 1 base, with 12 bases between them. Germline V gives CDR1 LGHNA, CDR2 YSLEER. The CDR3 runs to 16 residues.